In its sample, the clone carrying this TCR beta chain was seen many times. The data derive from a study of T cells after yellow fever vaccination. Germline CDR1 is SGHAT and CDR2 is FQNNGV. V dropped 3 bases and J dropped 4 bases, with 12 bases sitting between them. The CDR3 is 14 amino acids. MiXCR was run by TCRdb on the 5' RACE reads, yielding one entry per CDR3 protein. The sample holds some 350,000 distinct CDR3 sequences; 3% to 4.5% are singletons and the top ten take 20% to 30%. The chain employs TRBV11-2 and TRBJ2-5; D might be TRBD1 (6 bases). This clonotype was sampled from a young man who received the YFV17D yellow fever vaccine. This material consisted of PBMCs, taken 5 days after the yellow fever booster vaccination. The CDR3, as DNA: TGTGCCAGCAGCTTGAGAACAGGGTCAGAGACCCAGTACTTC. Translation: CASSLRTGSETQYF.